This T cell receptor (beta chain) was captured by sequencing in a study of cytomegalovirus exposure and HLA in healthy donors. Although they were nominally healthy when sampled, donors likely had unrecorded immune exposures. Study-level findings and limits: When presence/absence was analysed, sequencing depth was taken to be roughly uniform across donors. Later on, a genetic analysis was performed. It linked a missense variant in DCLRE1C with V- and J-gene trimming of TCR beta.

Primers for the PCR totalled 60 Vbeta and 13 Jbeta. Original handling: Later, an analysis found tens of millions of unique TCR beta chains, and about 10 million of these were shared. Assay used: immunoSEQ multiplex PCR; TCRdb lists only in-frame clones, some missing. The V and J calls and clone size come from that table; D and trimming were worked out from the DNA. The repertoire holds some 170,000 clones, with under 80% as singletons. In the case of this clone: What it recognizes is unknown. Other nucleotide sequences from this sample produce the same CDR3.

The sequence was collected from a human donor in good health. Sequenced sample: PBMCs.

CDR3: CASSAPGLAGPSYEQYF. The CDR3 DNA is TGTGCCAGCAGCGCCCCGGGACTAGCGGGGCCATCCTACGAGCAGTACTTC. The chain uses TRBV7-2 and TRBJ2-7; 13 bases line up with TRBD2. The CDR3 loop spans 17 amino acids. The J segment lost 1 base and the V segment lost 5 bases, leaving 8 bases of the junction unmatched. CDR1 and CDR2 (germline): SGHTA, FQGNSA.